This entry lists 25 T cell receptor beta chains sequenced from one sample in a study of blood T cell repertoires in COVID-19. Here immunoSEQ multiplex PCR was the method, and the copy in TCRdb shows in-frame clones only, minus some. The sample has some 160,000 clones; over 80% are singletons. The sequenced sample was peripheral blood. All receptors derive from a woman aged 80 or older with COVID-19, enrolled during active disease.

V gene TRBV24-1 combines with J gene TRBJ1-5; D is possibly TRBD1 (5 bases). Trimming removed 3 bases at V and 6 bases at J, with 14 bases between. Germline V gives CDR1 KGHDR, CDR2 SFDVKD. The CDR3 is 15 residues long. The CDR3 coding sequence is TGTGCCACCAGTGATGGACACACCGTAGGTCAGCCCCAGCATTTT. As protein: CATSDGHTVGQPQHF.

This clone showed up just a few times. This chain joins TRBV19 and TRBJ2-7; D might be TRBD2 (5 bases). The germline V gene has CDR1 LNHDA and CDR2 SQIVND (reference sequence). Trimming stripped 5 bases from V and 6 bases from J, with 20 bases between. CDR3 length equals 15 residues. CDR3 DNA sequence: TGTGCCAGTAGTGAGGGATGGAGAGGAATCTCCGAGCAGTACTTC. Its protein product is CASSEGWRGISEQYF.

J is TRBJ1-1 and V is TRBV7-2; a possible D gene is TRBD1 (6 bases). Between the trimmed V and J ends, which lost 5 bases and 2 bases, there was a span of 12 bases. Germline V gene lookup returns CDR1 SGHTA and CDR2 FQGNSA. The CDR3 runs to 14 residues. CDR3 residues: CASSPGAANTEAFF. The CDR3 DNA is TGTGCCAGCAGCCCAGGGGCCGCCAACACTGAAGCTTTCTTT.

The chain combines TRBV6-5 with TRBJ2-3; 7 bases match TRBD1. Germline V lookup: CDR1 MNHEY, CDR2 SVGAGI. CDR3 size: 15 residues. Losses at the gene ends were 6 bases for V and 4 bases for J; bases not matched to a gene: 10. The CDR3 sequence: CASSGVRGLADTQYF. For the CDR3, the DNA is TGTGCCAGCAGCGGAGTTAGGGGGCTGGCAGATACGCAGTATTTT.

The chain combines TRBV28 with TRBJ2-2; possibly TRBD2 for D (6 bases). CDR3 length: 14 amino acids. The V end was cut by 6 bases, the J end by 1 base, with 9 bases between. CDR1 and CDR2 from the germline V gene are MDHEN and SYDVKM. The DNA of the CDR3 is TGTGCCAGCAGATTCGGGGGGAACACCGGGGAGCTGTTTTTT. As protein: CASRFGGNTGELFF.

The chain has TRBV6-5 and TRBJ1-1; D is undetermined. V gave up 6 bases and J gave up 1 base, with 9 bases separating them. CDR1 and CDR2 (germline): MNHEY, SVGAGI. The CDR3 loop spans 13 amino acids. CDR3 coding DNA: TGTGCCAGCAGCCCAGCAGGGAACACTGAAGCTTTCTTT. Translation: CASSPAGNTEAFF.

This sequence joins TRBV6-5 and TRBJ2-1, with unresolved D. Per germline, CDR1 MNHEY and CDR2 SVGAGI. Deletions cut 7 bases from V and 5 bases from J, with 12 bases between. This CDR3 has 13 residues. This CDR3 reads CASIWSLNNEQFF. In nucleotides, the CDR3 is TGTGCCAGCATTTGGAGCCTTAACAATGAGCAGTTCTTC.

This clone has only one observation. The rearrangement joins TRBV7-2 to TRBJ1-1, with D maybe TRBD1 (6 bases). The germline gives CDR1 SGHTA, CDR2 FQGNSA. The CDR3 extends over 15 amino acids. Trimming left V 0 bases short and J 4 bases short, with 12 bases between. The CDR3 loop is CASSLAMGGATEAFF. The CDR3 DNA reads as TGTGCCAGCAGCTTAGCGATGGGGGGGGCCACTGAAGCTTTCTTT.

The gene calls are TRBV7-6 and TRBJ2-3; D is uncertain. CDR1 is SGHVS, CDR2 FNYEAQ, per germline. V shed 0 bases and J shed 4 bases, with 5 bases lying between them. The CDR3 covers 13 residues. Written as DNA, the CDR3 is TGTGCCAGCAGCTTAGCCCTGTCAGATACGCAGTATTTT. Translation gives CASSLALSDTQYF.

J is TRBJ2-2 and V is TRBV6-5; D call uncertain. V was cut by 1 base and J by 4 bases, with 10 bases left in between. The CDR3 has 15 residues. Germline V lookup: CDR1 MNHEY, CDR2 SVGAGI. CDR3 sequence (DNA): TGTGCCAGCAGTTACTTAGGAGTTACCACCGGGGAGCTGTTTTTT. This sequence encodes CASSYLGVTTGELFF.

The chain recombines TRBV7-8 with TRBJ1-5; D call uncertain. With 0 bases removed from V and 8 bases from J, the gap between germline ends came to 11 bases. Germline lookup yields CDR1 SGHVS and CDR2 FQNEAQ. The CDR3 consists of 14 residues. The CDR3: CASSLAAALEPQHF. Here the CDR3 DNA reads TGTGCCAGCAGCTTAGCGGCGGCCTTGGAGCCCCAGCATTTT.

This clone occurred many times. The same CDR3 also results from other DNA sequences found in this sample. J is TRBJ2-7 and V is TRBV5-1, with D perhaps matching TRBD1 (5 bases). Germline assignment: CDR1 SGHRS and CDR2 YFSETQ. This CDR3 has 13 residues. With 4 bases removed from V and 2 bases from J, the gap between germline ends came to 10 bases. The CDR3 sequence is CASSVTGPYEQYF. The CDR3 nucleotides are TGCGCCAGCAGCGTCACAGGTCCCTACGAGCAGTACTTC.

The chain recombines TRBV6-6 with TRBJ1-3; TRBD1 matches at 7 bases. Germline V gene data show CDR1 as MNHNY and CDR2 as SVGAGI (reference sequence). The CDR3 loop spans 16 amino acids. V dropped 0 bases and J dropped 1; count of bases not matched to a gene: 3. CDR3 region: CASSYSQGRSGNTIYF. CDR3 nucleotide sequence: TGTGCCAGCAGTTACTCACAGGGGCGATCTGGAAACACCATATATTTT.

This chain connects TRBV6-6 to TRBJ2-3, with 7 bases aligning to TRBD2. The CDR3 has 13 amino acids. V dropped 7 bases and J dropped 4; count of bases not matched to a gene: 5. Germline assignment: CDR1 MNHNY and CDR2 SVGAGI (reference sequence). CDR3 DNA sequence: TGTGCCAGCAACCCTGGGGGGGCAGATACGCAGTATTTT. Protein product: CASNPGGADTQYF.

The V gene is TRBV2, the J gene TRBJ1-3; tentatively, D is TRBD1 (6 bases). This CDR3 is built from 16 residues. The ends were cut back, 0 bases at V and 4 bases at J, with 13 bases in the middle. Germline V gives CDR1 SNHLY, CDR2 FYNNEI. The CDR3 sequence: CASSEARGASGNTIYF. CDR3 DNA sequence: TGTGCCAGCAGTGAAGCCCGGGGGGCATCAGGAAACACCATATATTTT.

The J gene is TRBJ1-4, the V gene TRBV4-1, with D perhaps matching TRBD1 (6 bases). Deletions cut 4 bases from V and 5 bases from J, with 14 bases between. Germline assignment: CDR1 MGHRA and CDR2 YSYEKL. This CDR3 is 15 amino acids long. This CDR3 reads CASSLSGALNEKLFF. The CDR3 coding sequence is TGCGCCAGCAGCCTCTCAGGGGCGCTAAATGAAAAACTGTTTTTT.

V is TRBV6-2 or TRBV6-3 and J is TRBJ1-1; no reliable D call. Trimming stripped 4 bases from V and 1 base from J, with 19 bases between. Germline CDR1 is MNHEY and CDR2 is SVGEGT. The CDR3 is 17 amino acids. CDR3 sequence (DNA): TGTGCCAGCAGTTTTCGTGGGTTGCAAGCGGGGAACACTGAAGCTTTCTTT. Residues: CASSFRGLQAGNTEAFF.

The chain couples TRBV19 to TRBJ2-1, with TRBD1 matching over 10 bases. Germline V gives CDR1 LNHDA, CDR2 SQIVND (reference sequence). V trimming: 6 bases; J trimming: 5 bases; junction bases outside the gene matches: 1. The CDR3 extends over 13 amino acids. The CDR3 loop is CASRGQGNNEQFF. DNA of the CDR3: TGTGCCAGTAGGGGACAGGGGAACAATGAGCAGTTCTTC.

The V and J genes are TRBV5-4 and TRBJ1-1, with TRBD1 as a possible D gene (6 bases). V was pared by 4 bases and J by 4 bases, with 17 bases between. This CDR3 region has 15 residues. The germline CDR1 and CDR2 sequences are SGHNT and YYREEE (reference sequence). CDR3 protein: CASSPPTGHSTEAFF. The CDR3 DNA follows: TGTGCCAGCAGCCCACCAACAGGGCATAGCACTGAAGCTTTCTTT.

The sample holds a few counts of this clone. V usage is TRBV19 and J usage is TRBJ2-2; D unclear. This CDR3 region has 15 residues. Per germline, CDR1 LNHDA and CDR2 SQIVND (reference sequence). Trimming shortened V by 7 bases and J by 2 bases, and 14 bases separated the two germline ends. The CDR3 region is CASIGQASNTGELFF. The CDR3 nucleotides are TGTGCCAGTATCGGCCAGGCATCAAACACCGGGGAGCTGTTTTTT.

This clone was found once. The CDR3 region has the DNA TGTGCCTGGAGTGTACTTCGGAGTAGCGTTGGAGTAGATACGCAGTATTTT. It translates to CAWSVLRSSVGVDTQYF. V and J are TRBV30 and TRBJ2-3; D may be TRBD2 (5 bases). Germline assignment: CDR1 GTSNPN and CDR2 SVGIG (reference sequence). V dropped 0 bases and J dropped 5 bases, with 21 bases sitting between them. This CDR3 is built from 17 residues.

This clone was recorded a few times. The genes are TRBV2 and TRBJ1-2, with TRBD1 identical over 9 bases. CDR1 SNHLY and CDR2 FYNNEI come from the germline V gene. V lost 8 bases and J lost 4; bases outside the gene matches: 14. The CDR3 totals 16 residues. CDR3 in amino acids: CASFKEVGTGPYGYTF. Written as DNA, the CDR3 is TGTGCCAGCTTTAAAGAGGTCGGGACAGGGCCCTATGGCTACACCTTC.

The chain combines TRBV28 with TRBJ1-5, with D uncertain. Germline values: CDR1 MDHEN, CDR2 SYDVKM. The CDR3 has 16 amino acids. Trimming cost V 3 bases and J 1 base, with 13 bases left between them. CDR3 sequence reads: CASSLPGEGSNQPQHF. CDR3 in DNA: TGTGCCAGCAGTTTGCCCGGGGAAGGGAGCAATCAGCCCCAGCATTTT.

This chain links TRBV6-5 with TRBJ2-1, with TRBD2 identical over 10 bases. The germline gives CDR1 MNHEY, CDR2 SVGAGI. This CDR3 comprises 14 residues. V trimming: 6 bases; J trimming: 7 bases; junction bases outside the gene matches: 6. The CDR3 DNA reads TGTGCCAGCAGCCGAGGACTAGCGGTGAATGAGCAGTTCTTC. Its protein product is CASSRGLAVNEQFF.

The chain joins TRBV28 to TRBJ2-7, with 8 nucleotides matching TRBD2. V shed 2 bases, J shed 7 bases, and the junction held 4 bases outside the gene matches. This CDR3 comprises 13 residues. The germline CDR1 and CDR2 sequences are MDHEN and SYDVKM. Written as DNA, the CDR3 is TGTGCCAGCAGTTTAGGGACTAGGTTGGAGCAGTACTTC. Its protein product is CASSLGTRLEQYF.